These 13 T cell receptor beta chains originate from one sample sequenced in a study of T cell repertoires in cytomegalovirus infection. Antigens of these TCRs are unknown. TCRdb recomputed calls from the reads with MiXCR, one row per CDR3 protein. Altogether 28,000 or so distinct CDR3 sequences are present, around 19% being singletons, with the ten largest covering about 82%. Here the sequenced sample was CD8+ T cells from cultured PBMCs, taken from culture after CMV antigen stimulation. The receptors stem from a human donor in good health (CMV status not recorded). Some clones in this sample may be carry-over from other donors' samples.

The chain uses TRBV2 and TRBJ2-7; TRBD2 is a possible D gene (7 bases). Deletions cut 2 bases from V and 6 bases from J, with 20 bases between. The CDR3 totals 16 residues. CDR1 SNHLY and CDR2 FYNNEI come from the germline V gene. The CDR3 reads CASSETRLAGGGEQYF. Here the CDR3 DNA reads TGTGCCAGCAGTGAAACAAGACTAGCCGGGGGCGGCGAGCAGTACTTC.

The V gene is TRBV7-6, the J gene TRBJ2-5; D might be TRBD2 (6 bases). This CDR3 region has 13 residues. The V and J ends lost 5 bases and 5 bases respectively, with 12 bases between them. In germline, CDR1 is SGHVS, CDR2 FNYEAQ. The CDR3 reads CASSPGGEETQYF. In nucleotides, the CDR3 is TGTGCCAGCAGCCCAGGAGGGGAGGAGACCCAGTACTTC.

This rearrangement joins TRBV12-3 or TRBV12-4 to TRBJ2-1; 11 bases are a match to TRBD2. The CDR3 covers 19 residues. The V gene end was trimmed by 4 bases and the J gene end by 0 bases; junction bases not matched to a gene: 11. The chain's CDR3 is CASSWGLADKLSSYNEQFF. DNA for the CDR3: TGTGCCAGCAGTTGGGGACTAGCGGATAAGTTAAGCTCCTACAATGAGCAGTTCTTC.

The chain recombines TRBV5-4 with TRBJ1-1; D is undetermined. In germline, CDR1 is SGHNT, CDR2 YYREEE (reference sequence). The V end was cut by 2 bases, the J end by 1 base, with 9 bases between. The CDR3 runs 14 residues. Here the CDR3 reads CASSFPGRNTEAFF. The CDR3 region has the DNA TGTGCCAGCAGCTTCCCCGGGAGGAACACTGAAGCTTTCTTT. Filled out from reference TRBV5-4 and TRBJ1-1, the complete variable domain reads ETGVTQSPTHLIKTRGQQVTLRCSSQSGHNTVSWYQQALGQGPQFIFQYYREEENGRGNFPPRFSGLQFPNYSSELNVNALELDDSALYLCASSFPGRNTEAFFGQGTRLTVV.

This clonotype has only a few counts. The chain uses TRBV6-2 or TRBV6-3 and TRBJ1-1; D call uncertain. V was cut by 3 bases and J by 3 bases, with 20 bases left in between. CDR1 and CDR2 from the germline V gene are MNHEY and SVGEGT. This CDR3 contains 17 residues. The CDR3 DNA reads as TGTGCCAGCAGTTATTCTAGTAAATCGGCCTGGGACACTGAAGCTTTCTTT. This translates into CASSYSSKSAWDTEAFF.

This clonotype was found a few times. The chain recombines TRBV7-2 with TRBJ2-1, with D possibly TRBD2 on 6 matching bases. This CDR3 comprises 13 residues. V shed 5 bases and J shed 8 bases, with 13 bases lying between them. The germline gives CDR1 SGHTA, CDR2 FQGNSA. CDR3 DNA: TGTGCCAGCAGCCCACTCCGCGGGGATGAGCAGTTCTTC. Residues: CASSPLRGDEQFF.

The chain uses TRBV20-1 and TRBJ2-7; 8 nucleotides align to TRBD1. There are 15 residues in the CDR3. The J segment lost 0 bases and the V segment lost 1 base, leaving 5 bases of the junction unmatched. Per germline, CDR1 DFQATT and CDR2 SNEGSKA (reference sequence). CDR3 sequence: CSARALTGVSYEQYF. The CDR3 nucleotides are TGCAGTGCTAGAGCCCTGACAGGGGTCTCCTACGAGCAGTACTTC.

The chain uses TRBV12-3 or TRBV12-4 and TRBJ1-2; possibly TRBD1 for D (5 bases). The CDR3 extends over 13 amino acids. Trimming cost V 7 bases and J 6 bases, with 15 bases left between them. As DNA, the CDR3 is TGTGCCAGCACTCTAGCAGGGTCAGATGGCTACACCTTC. It yields the protein CASTLAGSDGYTF.

This clonotype was seen only a few times. V is TRBV15 and J is TRBJ2-1, with TRBD2 matching over 8 bases. V was clipped by 5 bases and J by 8 bases; unmatched bases: 8. This CDR3 is built from 14 residues. Germline loops: CDR1 LNHNV, CDR2 YYDKDF (reference sequence). The CDR3 DNA sequence: TGTGCCACCAGCTTCGGGGGGGGGTCCGATGAGCAGTTCTTC. The encoded protein is CATSFGGGSDEQFF.

This clonotype has more than one count but fewer than ten. This sequence may be a read error, since a much larger clone differs from it by one base. This rearrangement joins TRBV7-2 to TRBJ2-2; unclear D gene. The V end lost 3 bases, the J end lost 6 bases, and 2 bases lay between the germline ends. Germline assignment: CDR1 SGHTA and CDR2 FQGNSA. The CDR3 length is 11 residues. The CDR3 reads CASSFPGELFF. CDR3 DNA: TGTGCCAGCAGCTTTCCCGGGGAGCTGTTTTTT.

The chain carries TRBV29-1 and TRBJ2-7, with D perhaps given as TRBD1 or TRBD2 (7 bases each). The V end lost 6 bases, the J end lost 4 bases, and 16 bases lay between the germline ends. The CDR3 loop spans 13 amino acids. Germline V lookup: CDR1 SQVTM, CDR2 ANQGSEA. CDR3 nucleotide sequence: TGCAGCGTCGCCACAGGGGAGGGTTACGAGCAGTACTTC. Encoded protein: CSVATGEGYEQYF.

The V and J genes are TRBV6-2 or TRBV6-3 and TRBJ2-7, with TRBD1 matching over 8 bases. The CDR3 runs to 14 residues. Per germline, CDR1 MNHEY and CDR2 SVGEGT. Trimming removed 5 bases from V and 5 bases from J; junction bases left unmatched: 8. CDR3: CASSKQGASDEQYF. CDR3 DNA: TGTGCCAGCAGTAAGCAGGGGGCCAGCGACGAGCAGTACTTC.

This clonotype was observed a few times. The rearrangement uses TRBV7-6 and TRBJ2-1; 7 bases align to TRBD1. Germline CDR1 and CDR2: SGHVS and FNYEAQ. The CDR3 length is 16 residues. J gave up 5 bases and V 3 bases, and 10 bases lay outside the gene matches. DNA for the CDR3: TGTGCCAGCAGCTTCAGCGACAGGGAATTGAACAATGAGCAGTTCTTC. Translation gives CASSFSDRELNNEQFF.